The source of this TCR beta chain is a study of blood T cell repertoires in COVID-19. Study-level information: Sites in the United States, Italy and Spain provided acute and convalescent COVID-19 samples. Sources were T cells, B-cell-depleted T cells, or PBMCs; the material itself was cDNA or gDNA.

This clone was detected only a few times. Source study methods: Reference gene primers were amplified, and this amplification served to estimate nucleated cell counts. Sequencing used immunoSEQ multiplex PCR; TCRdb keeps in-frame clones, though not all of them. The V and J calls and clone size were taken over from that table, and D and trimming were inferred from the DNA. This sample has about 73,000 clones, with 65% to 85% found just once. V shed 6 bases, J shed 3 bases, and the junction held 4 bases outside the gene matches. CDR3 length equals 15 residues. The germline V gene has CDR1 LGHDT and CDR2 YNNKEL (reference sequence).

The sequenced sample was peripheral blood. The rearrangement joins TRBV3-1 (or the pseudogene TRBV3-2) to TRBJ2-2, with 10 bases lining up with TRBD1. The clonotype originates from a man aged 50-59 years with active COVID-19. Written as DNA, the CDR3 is TGTGCCAGCAGGCGACAGGGGGCTTACACCGGGGAGCTGTTTTTT. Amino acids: CASRRQGAYTGELFF.